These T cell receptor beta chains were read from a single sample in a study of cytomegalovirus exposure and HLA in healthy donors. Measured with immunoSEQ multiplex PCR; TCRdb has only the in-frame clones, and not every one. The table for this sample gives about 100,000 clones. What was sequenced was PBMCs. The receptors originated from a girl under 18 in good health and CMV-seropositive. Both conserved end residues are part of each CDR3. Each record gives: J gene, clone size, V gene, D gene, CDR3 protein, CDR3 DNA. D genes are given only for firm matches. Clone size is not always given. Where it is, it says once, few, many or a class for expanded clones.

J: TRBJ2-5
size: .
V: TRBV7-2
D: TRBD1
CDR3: CASSHGQGQETQYF
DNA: TGTGCCAGCAGCCACGGACAGGGACAAGAGACCCAGTACTTC

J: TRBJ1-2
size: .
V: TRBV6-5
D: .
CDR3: CASSPLLGSDNGYTF
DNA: TGTGCCAGCAGCCCTCTCCTCGGCAGTGACAATGGCTACACCTTC

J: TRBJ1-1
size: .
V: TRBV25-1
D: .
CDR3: CASSESGVTEAFF
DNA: TGTGCCAGCAGTGAATCCGGGGTCACTGAAGCTTTCTTT

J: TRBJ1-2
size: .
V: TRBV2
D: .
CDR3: CASTGSIFGYTF
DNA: TGTGCCAGCACCGGGTCCATCTTTGGCTACACCTTC

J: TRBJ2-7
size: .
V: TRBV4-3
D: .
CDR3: CASSQEIAEAYEQYF
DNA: TGCGCCAGCAGCCAAGAAATTGCAGAAGCCTACGAGCAGTACTTC

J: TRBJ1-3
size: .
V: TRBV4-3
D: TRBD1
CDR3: CANSQMAGGTGNTIYF
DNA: TGCGCCAACAGCCAAATGGCAGGGGGGACTGGAAACACCATATATTTT

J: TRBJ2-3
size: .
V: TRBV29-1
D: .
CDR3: CSARSGGGPDTQYF
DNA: TGCAGCGCCAGGTCGGGAGGGGGCCCGGATACGCAGTATTTT

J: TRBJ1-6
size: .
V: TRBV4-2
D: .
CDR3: CASSQEFQGSYNSPLHF
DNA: TGTGCCAGCAGCCAAGAATTCCAGGGCTCCTATAATTCACCCCTCCACTTT

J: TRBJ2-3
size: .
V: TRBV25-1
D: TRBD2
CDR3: CASSELAGTDTQYF
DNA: TGTGCCAGCAGTGAACTAGCGGGGACAGATACGCAGTATTTT

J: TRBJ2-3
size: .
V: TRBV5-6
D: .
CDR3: CASSPVYF
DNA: TGTGCCAGCAGCCCGGTGTATTTT

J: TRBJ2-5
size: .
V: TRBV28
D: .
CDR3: CASSLSSPRETQYF
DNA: TGTGCCAGCAGTTTATCCTCCCCTCGAGAGACCCAGTACTTC

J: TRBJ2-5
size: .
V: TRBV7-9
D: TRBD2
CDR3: CASSLELTSGEETQYF
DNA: TGTGCCAGCAGCTTAGAATTGACTAGCGGGGAAGAGACCCAGTACTTC

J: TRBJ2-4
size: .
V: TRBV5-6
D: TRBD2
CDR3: CASSWGGDIQYF
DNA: TGTGCCAGCAGCTGGGGGGGGGACATTCAGTACTTC

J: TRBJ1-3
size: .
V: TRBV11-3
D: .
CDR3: CASSLTGVTISGNTIYF
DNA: TGTGCCAGCAGCTTAACGGGGGTGACTATCTCTGGAAACACCATATATTTT

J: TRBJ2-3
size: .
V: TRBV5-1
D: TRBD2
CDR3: CASSFSGLPDTQYF
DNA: TGCGCCAGCAGCTTCTCGGGACTACCAGATACGCAGTATTTT

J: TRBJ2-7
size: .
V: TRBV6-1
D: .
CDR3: CASNPLGGTLYEQYF
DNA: TGTGCCAGCAATCCTCTGGGGGGGACACTATACGAGCAGTACTTC

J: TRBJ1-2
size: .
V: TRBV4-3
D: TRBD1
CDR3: CASSRGTEYTF
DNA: TGCGCCAGCAGCCGAGGGACAGAATACACCTTC

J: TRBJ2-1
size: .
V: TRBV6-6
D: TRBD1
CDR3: CASSPPGQGSNEQFF
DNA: TGTGCCAGCAGTCCTCCGGGACAGGGGTCTAATGAGCAGTTCTTC

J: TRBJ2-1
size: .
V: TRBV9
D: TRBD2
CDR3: CASSVSRTSGEQFF
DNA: TGTGCCAGCAGCGTATCCCGGACTAGCGGGGAGCAGTTCTTC

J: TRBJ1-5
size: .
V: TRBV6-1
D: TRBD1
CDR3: CASSEDWTGGNQPQHF
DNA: TGTGCCAGCAGTGAAGATTGGACAGGGGGAAATCAGCCCCAGCATTTT

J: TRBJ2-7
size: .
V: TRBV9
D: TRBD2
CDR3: CASSPGTSGAYEQYF
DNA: TGTGCCAGCAGCCCGGGGACTAGCGGGGCCTACGAGCAGTACTTC

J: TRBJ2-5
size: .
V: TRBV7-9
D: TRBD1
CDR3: CASSLPDRGNKETQYF
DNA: TGTGCCAGCAGCCTACCCGACAGGGGAAATAAAGAGACCCAGTACTTC

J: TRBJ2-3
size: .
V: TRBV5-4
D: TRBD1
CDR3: CASSFRQGVADTQYF
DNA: TGTGCCAGCAGTTTTCGACAGGGCGTTGCAGATACGCAGTATTTT

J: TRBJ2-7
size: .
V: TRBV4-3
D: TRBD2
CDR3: CASSRLPGGGYEQYF
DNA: TGCGCCAGCAGCCGTCTGCCGGGGGGAGGCTACGAGCAGTACTTC

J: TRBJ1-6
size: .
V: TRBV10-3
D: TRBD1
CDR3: CAISPGTGSSYNSPLHF
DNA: TGTGCCATCAGTCCCGGGACAGGGAGCTCCTATAATTCACCCCTCCACTTT

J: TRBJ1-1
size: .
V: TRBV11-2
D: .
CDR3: CASISTLDTEAFF
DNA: TGTGCCAGCATCTCGACACTGGACACTGAAGCTTTCTTT

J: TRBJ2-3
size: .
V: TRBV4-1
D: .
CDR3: CASSQGGTRRGTDTQYF
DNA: TGCGCCAGCAGCCAGGGAGGAACCAGACGCGGCACAGATACGCAGTATTTT

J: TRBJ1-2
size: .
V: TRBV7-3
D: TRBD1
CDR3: CASSPTGPGYTF
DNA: TGTGCCAGCAGCCCGACAGGGCCCGGCTACACCTTC

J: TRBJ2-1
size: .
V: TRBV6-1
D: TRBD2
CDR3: CASSEGVGGYAQFF
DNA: TGTGCCAGCAGTGAAGGTGTGGGAGGGTATGCGCAGTTCTTC

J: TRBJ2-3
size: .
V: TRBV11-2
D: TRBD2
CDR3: CASSLEAGGYTDTQYF
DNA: TGTGCCAGCAGCTTAGAAGCGGGGGGCTACACAGATACGCAGTATTTT

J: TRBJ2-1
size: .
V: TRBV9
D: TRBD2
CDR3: CASSVEGLADYNEQFF
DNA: TGTGCCAGCAGCGTAGAGGGGCTAGCGGACTACAATGAGCAGTTCTTC

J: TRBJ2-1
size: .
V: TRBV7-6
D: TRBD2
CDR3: CASSFGGGFYNEQFF
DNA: TGTGCCAGCAGCTTTGGGGGGGGGTTTTACAATGAGCAGTTCTTC

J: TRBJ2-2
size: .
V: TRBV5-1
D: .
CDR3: CASSLGGITGELFF
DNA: TGCGCCAGCAGCTTGGGGGGCATCACCGGGGAGCTGTTTTTT

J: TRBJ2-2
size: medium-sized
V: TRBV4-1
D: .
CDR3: CASSQGPAGGYTGELFF
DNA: TGCGCCAGCAGCCAAGGGCCGGCAGGCGGGTACACCGGGGAGCTGTTTTTT

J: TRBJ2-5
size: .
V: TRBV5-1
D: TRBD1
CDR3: CASSLGQGAWETQYF
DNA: TGCGCCAGCAGCTTGGGACAGGGGGCCTGGGAGACCCAGTACTTC

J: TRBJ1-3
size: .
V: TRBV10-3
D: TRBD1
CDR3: CAISERGTGTGNTIYF
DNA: TGTGCCATCAGTGAGAGGGGGACAGGGACTGGAAACACCATATATTTT

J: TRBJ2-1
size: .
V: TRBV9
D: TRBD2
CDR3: CASSVRLAAGEQFF
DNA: TGTGCCAGCAGCGTTCGGCTAGCGGCAGGTGAGCAGTTCTTC

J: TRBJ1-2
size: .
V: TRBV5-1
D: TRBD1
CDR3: CASSLSTGLDYGYTF
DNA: TGCGCCAGCAGCTTGTCGACAGGGCTGGACTATGGCTACACCTTC

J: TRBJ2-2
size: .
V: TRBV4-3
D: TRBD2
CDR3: CASSQGRPSGGEGELFF
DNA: TGCGCCAGCAGCCAAGGACGCCCTAGCGGGGGGGAGGGGGAGCTGTTTTTT

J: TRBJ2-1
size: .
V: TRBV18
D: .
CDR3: CASSPSPPGVGSYNEQFF
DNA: TGTGCCAGCTCACCTTCCCCCCCGGGGGTAGGCTCCTACAATGAGCAGTTCTTC

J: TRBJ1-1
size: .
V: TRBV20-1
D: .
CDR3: CSASGLREAFF
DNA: TGCAGTGCTTCTGGACTGCGAGAAGCTTTCTTT

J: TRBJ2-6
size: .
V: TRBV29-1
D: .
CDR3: CSVPLGHSGANVLTF
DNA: TGCAGCGTCCCACTGGGGCACTCTGGGGCCAACGTCCTGACTTTC

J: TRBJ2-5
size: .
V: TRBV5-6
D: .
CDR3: CASSLWRLVQETQYF
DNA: TGTGCCAGCAGCTTGTGGAGACTAGTACAAGAGACCCAGTACTTC

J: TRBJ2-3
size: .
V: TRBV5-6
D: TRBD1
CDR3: CASSSRTGHPDSTDTQYF
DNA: TGTGCCAGCAGCTCCCGGACAGGGCATCCCGACTCCACAGATACGCAGTATTTT

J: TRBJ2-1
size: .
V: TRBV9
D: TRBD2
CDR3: CASSLTSGGKGNEQFF
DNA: TGTGCCAGCAGCTTGACTAGCGGGGGAAAGGGGAATGAGCAGTTCTTC

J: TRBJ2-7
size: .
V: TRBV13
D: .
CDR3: CASSLERGYEQYF
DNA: TGTGCCAGCAGCTTAGAACGGGGCTACGAGCAGTACTTC

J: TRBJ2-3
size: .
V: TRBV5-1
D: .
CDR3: CASSFGDTQYF
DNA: TGCGCCAGCAGCTTCGGAGATACGCAGTATTTT

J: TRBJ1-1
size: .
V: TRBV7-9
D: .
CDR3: CASSTSTAYTEAFF
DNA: TGTGCCAGCAGCACTTCGACAGCCTACACTGAAGCTTTCTTT

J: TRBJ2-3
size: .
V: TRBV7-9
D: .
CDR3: CASSSGVSSPDTQYF
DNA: TGTGCCAGCAGCTCGGGGGTGAGCTCCCCAGATACGCAGTATTTT

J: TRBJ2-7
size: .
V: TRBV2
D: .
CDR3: CASSESGGWSEQYF
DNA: TGTGCCAGCAGTGAATCGGGGGGCTGGAGCGAGCAGTACTTC

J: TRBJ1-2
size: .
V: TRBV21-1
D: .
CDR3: CASSNIGRMGTGINYGYTF
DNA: TGTGCCAGCAGCAATATTGGTCGTATGGGGACAGGGATTAACTATGGCTACACCTTC

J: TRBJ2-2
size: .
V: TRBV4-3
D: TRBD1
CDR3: CASSVTGGSLARELFF
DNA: TGCGCCAGCAGCGTGACAGGGGGCTCATTGGCCCGGGAGCTGTTTTTT